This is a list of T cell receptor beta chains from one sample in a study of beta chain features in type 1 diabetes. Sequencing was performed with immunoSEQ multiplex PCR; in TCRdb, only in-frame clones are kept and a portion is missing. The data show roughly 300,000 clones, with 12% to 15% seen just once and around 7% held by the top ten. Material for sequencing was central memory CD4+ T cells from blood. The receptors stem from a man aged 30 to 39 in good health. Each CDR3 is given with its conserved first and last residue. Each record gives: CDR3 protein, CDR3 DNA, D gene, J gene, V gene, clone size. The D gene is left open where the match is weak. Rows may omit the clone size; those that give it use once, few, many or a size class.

CDR3aa: CASGAGTGTDTQYF
CDR3nt: TGTGCCAGTGGAGCCGGGACAGGGACAGATACGCAGTATTTT
d_gene: TRBD1
j_gene: TRBJ2-3
v_gene: TRBV7-2
abundance: .

CDR3aa: CASSPDVGLDQPQHF
CDR3nt: TGTGCCAGCAGCCCCGACGTCGGGTTGGATCAGCCCCAGCATTTT
d_gene: .
j_gene: TRBJ1-5
v_gene: TRBV7-6
abundance: few

CDR3aa: CASSLEQTANYGYTF
CDR3nt: TGTGCCAGCAGCTTAGAACAGACAGCTAACTATGGCTACACCTTC
d_gene: .
j_gene: TRBJ1-2
v_gene: TRBV11-3
abundance: .

CDR3aa: CAIGEGTSGSTDTQYF
CDR3nt: TGTGCCATCGGCGAAGGGACTAGCGGGAGCACAGATACGCAGTATTTT
d_gene: TRBD2
j_gene: TRBJ2-3
v_gene: TRBV10-3
abundance: .

CDR3aa: CASSEGGLYGYTF
CDR3nt: TGTGCCAGCAGTGAAGGAGGGCTCTATGGCTACACCTTC
d_gene: .
j_gene: TRBJ1-2
v_gene: TRBV25-1
abundance: few

CDR3aa: CAISDRTFSYNEQFF
CDR3nt: TGTGCCATCAGTGATCGGACGTTTTCCTACAATGAGCAGTTCTTC
d_gene: .
j_gene: TRBJ2-1
v_gene: TRBV10-3
abundance: few

CDR3aa: CASSPGGGYNEQFF
CDR3nt: TGTGCCAGCAGTCCAGGAGGGGGATACAATGAGCAGTTCTTC
d_gene: .
j_gene: TRBJ2-1
v_gene: TRBV7-2
abundance: few

CDR3aa: CASSLGGASTGELFF
CDR3nt: TGTGCCAGCAGTTTAGGGGGCGCGTCCACCGGGGAGCTGTTTTTT
d_gene: TRBD1
j_gene: TRBJ2-2
v_gene: TRBV6-1
abundance: few

CDR3aa: CASSARLAGATDTQYF
CDR3nt: TGTGCCAGCAGCGCCCGACTAGCGGGGGCCACAGATACGCAGTATTTT
d_gene: TRBD2
j_gene: TRBJ2-3
v_gene: TRBV9
abundance: few

CDR3aa: CASSLSNSGEAFF
CDR3nt: TGTGCCAGCAGCTTAAGTAACAGCGGTGAAGCTTTCTTT
d_gene: .
j_gene: TRBJ1-1
v_gene: TRBV7-9
abundance: .

CDR3aa: CASSSGHLEAFF
CDR3nt: TGTGCCAGCAGCTCAGGACACCTTGAAGCTTTCTTT
d_gene: .
j_gene: TRBJ1-1
v_gene: TRBV7-2
abundance: .

CDR3aa: CASSLAGAAYNEQFF
CDR3nt: TGTGCCAGCAGTTTAGCGGGGGCCGCCTACAATGAGCAGTTCTTC
d_gene: .
j_gene: TRBJ2-1
v_gene: TRBV28
abundance: few

CDR3aa: CASSLGHPTDTQYF
CDR3nt: TGTGCCAGCAGTCTGGGGCACCCCACAGATACGCAGTATTTT
d_gene: .
j_gene: TRBJ2-3
v_gene: TRBV6-5
abundance: .

CDR3aa: CASRGGGPSNQPQHF
CDR3nt: TGTGCCAGTAGGGGTGGGGGACCTAGCAATCAGCCCCAGCATTTT
d_gene: .
j_gene: TRBJ1-5
v_gene: TRBV19
abundance: few

CDR3aa: CASMGLLGTQYF
CDR3nt: TGTGCCAGCATGGGGCTCCTTGGGACCCAGTACTTC
d_gene: .
j_gene: TRBJ2-5
v_gene: TRBV7-2
abundance: .

CDR3aa: CASSQDWAGQGALNEQYF
CDR3nt: TGCGCCAGCAGCCAAGATTGGGCGGGACAGGGGGCGCTCAACGAGCAGTACTTC
d_gene: TRBD1
j_gene: TRBJ2-7
v_gene: TRBV4-3
abundance: .

CDR3aa: CATAGREENTEAFF
CDR3nt: TGTGCCACCGCGGGGAGGGAGGAGAACACTGAAGCTTTCTTT
d_gene: .
j_gene: TRBJ1-1
v_gene: TRBV21-1
abundance: many

CDR3aa: CASSSREFRAGASTDTQYF
CDR3nt: TGTGCCAGCAGCTCCAGGGAGTTTCGAGCGGGGGCGAGCACAGATACGCAGTATTTT
d_gene: TRBD2
j_gene: TRBJ2-3
v_gene: TRBV7-7
abundance: few

CDR3aa: CASSFDGNYGYTF
CDR3nt: TGTGCCAGCAGCTTCGACGGAAACTATGGCTACACCTTC
d_gene: .
j_gene: TRBJ1-2
v_gene: TRBV5-4
abundance: .

CDR3aa: CSVRDGGSVELFF
CDR3nt: TGCAGCGTCCGGGACGGGGGTAGTGTGGAGCTGTTTTTT
d_gene: .
j_gene: TRBJ2-2
v_gene: TRBV29-1
abundance: .

CDR3aa: CATRGRPPYNEQFF
CDR3nt: TGTGCCACCCGGGGCCGACCCCCTTACAATGAGCAGTTCTTC
d_gene: .
j_gene: TRBJ2-1
v_gene: TRBV6-4
abundance: few

CDR3aa: CAWSGGRDSNQPQHF
CDR3nt: TGTGCCTGGAGTGGTGGGAGAGATAGCAATCAGCCCCAGCATTTT
d_gene: .
j_gene: TRBJ1-5
v_gene: TRBV30
abundance: few

CDR3aa: CASSLWGTVSYNEQFF
CDR3nt: TGTGCCAGCAGCCTGTGGGGGACGGTCTCCTACAATGAGCAGTTCTTC
d_gene: .
j_gene: TRBJ2-1
v_gene: TRBV5-4
abundance: few

CDR3aa: CASSVQETQYF
CDR3nt: TGTGCCAGCAGCGTCCAAGAGACCCAGTACTTC
d_gene: .
j_gene: TRBJ2-5
v_gene: TRBV9
abundance: .

CDR3aa: CASSIADTSYNEQFF
CDR3nt: TGTGCCAGTAGTATAGCCGACACCTCCTACAATGAGCAGTTCTTC
d_gene: .
j_gene: TRBJ2-1
v_gene: TRBV19
abundance: many

CDR3aa: CATRRGGAYEQYF
CDR3nt: TGTGCCACCAGGCGAGGTGGGGCCTACGAGCAGTACTTC
d_gene: .
j_gene: TRBJ2-7
v_gene: TRBV28
abundance: few

CDR3aa: CASSLWTMNTEAFF
CDR3nt: TGTGCCAGCAGCTTATGGACTATGAACACTGAAGCTTTCTTT
d_gene: .
j_gene: TRBJ1-1
v_gene: TRBV7-9
abundance: few

CDR3aa: CASSSVSEQYF
CDR3nt: TGTGCCAGCAGTTCTGTTTCCGAGCAGTACTTC
d_gene: .
j_gene: TRBJ2-7
v_gene: TRBV10-3
abundance: .

CDR3aa: CASSHDGYEQYF
CDR3nt: TGTGCCAGCAGCCACGACGGCTACGAGCAGTACTTC
d_gene: .
j_gene: TRBJ2-7
v_gene: TRBV7-9
abundance: .

CDR3aa: CASSQRAGTVYGYTF
CDR3nt: TGTGCCAGCAGCCAGAGGGCCGGGACGGTCTATGGCTACACCTTC
d_gene: .
j_gene: TRBJ1-2
v_gene: TRBV7-2
abundance: few

CDR3aa: CASSLEASGAYEQYF
CDR3nt: TGCGCCAGCAGCTTGGAAGCTAGCGGGGCTTACGAGCAGTACTTC
d_gene: TRBD2
j_gene: TRBJ2-7
v_gene: TRBV5-1
abundance: .

CDR3aa: CAHAGGGRETQYF
CDR3nt: TGTGCCCACGCCGGGGGGGGCCGAGAGACCCAGTACTTC
d_gene: TRBD2
j_gene: TRBJ2-5
v_gene: TRBV6-6
abundance: many

CDR3aa: CSALTWANIQYF
CDR3nt: TGCAGCGCCTTGACCTGGGCAAACATTCAGTACTTC
d_gene: .
j_gene: TRBJ2-4
v_gene: TRBV29-1
abundance: medium-sized

CDR3aa: CASSFQGRSFRNEQYF
CDR3nt: TGTGCCAGCAGTTTCCAGGGAAGATCTTTTAGGAACGAGCAGTACTTC
d_gene: .
j_gene: TRBJ2-7
v_gene: TRBV27
abundance: few

CDR3aa: CASSPGQGGYTEAFF
CDR3nt: TGTGCCAGCAGCCCCGGTCAGGGGGGGTACACTGAAGCTTTCTTT
d_gene: TRBD1
j_gene: TRBJ1-1
v_gene: TRBV5-4
abundance: .

CDR3aa: CASSPGQGKSQPQHF
CDR3nt: TGTGCCAGCAGCCCGGGACAGGGAAAGAGTCAGCCCCAGCATTTT
d_gene: TRBD1
j_gene: TRBJ1-5
v_gene: TRBV7-9
abundance: .

CDR3aa: CASTGTGNTDTQYF
CDR3nt: TGTGCCAGCACCGGGACAGGGAACACAGATACGCAGTATTTT
d_gene: TRBD1
j_gene: TRBJ2-3
v_gene: TRBV9
abundance: few

CDR3aa: CASSSSGTGEDTQYF
CDR3nt: TGTGCCAGCAGCTCGTCCGGGACAGGGGAAGATACGCAGTATTTT
d_gene: TRBD1
j_gene: TRBJ2-3
v_gene: TRBV11-3
abundance: few

CDR3aa: CASSGRRYSPLHF
CDR3nt: TGTGCCAGCAGTGGCAGACGGTATTCACCCCTCCACTTT
d_gene: .
j_gene: TRBJ1-6
v_gene: TRBV25-1
abundance: .

CDR3aa: CASSLGQYSNQPQHF
CDR3nt: TGTGCCAGCAGCTTGGGACAGTATAGCAATCAGCCCCAGCATTTT
d_gene: TRBD1
j_gene: TRBJ1-5
v_gene: TRBV7-9
abundance: few

CDR3aa: CASSARTGGGEQYF
CDR3nt: TGTGCCAGCAGTGCGCGGACAGGGGGCGGCGAGCAGTACTTC
d_gene: .
j_gene: TRBJ2-7
v_gene: TRBV21-1
abundance: once

CDR3aa: CASSQDVAGGSPLHF
CDR3nt: TGCGCCAGCAGCCAAGATGTGGCAGGGGGATCACCCCTCCACTTT
d_gene: TRBD1
j_gene: TRBJ1-6
v_gene: TRBV4-3
abundance: few

CDR3aa: CASSPMMGGSTNEKLFF
CDR3nt: TGTGCCAGCTCACCAATGATGGGAGGGTCAACTAATGAAAAACTGTTTTTT
d_gene: .
j_gene: TRBJ1-4
v_gene: TRBV18
abundance: few

CDR3aa: CASSTSGGNGELFF
CDR3nt: TGCGCCAGCAGCACTTCAGGGGGCAACGGGGAGCTGTTTTTT
d_gene: TRBD1
j_gene: TRBJ2-2
v_gene: TRBV5-1
abundance: .

CDR3aa: CASSQDATSGGVGLAKNIQYF
CDR3nt: TGCGCCAGCAGCCAAGATGCGACTAGCGGGGGGGTAGGGCTAGCCAAAAACATTCAGTACTTC
d_gene: TRBD2
j_gene: TRBJ2-4
v_gene: TRBV4-3
abundance: .

CDR3aa: CASSPGQPIYEQYF
CDR3nt: TGTGCCAGCTCACCAGGACAGCCTATTTACGAGCAGTACTTC
d_gene: .
j_gene: TRBJ2-7
v_gene: TRBV18
abundance: few

CDR3aa: CASSASQSSYEQYF
CDR3nt: TGTGCCAGCAGTGCCTCACAGAGCTCCTACGAGCAGTACTTC
d_gene: .
j_gene: TRBJ2-7
v_gene: TRBV6-1
abundance: few

CDR3aa: CASSLGSGAFF
CDR3nt: TGTGCCAGCAGCTTAGGCTCGGGAGCTTTCTTT
d_gene: .
j_gene: TRBJ1-1
v_gene: TRBV7-9
abundance: few